This T cell receptor (beta chain) appears in the sequencing data of a study of cytomegalovirus exposure and HLA in healthy donors. About the study: Unique TCR beta sequences numbering over 100 million came from 150 million to 200 million T cells in an earlier analysis. Early released data had about 85 million unique TCRs, all coming from HLA-typed donors. Study conclusions and caveats: Most observed TCR sequences were rare, whereas some public TCRs were detected in many donors.

With 60 Vbeta and 13 Jbeta primers, the PCR was carried out. Sequencing was performed with immunoSEQ multiplex PCR; in TCRdb, only in-frame clones are kept and a portion is missing. This table holds about 120,000 clones, 75% to 90% found once. Everyone who donated was a healthy bone marrow donor. Comment on this clone: Antigen: not known.

The germline CDR1 and CDR2 sequences are MGHDK and SYGVNS. The CDR3 has 15 amino acids. After removal of 3 bases from V and 6 bases from J, the junction contained 2 bases not matched to a gene. Sequences were obtained from PBMCs. The gene calls are TRBV25-1 and TRBJ1-6, with 10 positions matching TRBD1. The sequence derives from a man aged 30 to 45 in good health and CMV-seronegative. This CDR3 is CASSEGTGVNSPLHF. In DNA form, the CDR3 reads TGTGCCAGCAGTGAGGGGACAGGGGTTAATTCACCCCTCCACTTT.